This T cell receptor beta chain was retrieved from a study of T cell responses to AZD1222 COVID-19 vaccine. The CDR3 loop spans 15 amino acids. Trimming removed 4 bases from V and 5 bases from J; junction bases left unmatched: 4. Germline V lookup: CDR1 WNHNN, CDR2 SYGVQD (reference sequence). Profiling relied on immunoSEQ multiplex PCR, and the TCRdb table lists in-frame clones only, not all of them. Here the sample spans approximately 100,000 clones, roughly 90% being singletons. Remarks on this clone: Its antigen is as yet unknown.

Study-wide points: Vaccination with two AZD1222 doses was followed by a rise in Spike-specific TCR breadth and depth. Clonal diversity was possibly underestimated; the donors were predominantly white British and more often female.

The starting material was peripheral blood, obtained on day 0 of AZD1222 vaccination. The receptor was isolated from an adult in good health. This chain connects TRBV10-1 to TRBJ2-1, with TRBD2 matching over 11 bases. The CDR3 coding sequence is TGCGCCAGCAGTGGCGGACTAGCGGGCCACAATGAGCAGTTCTTC. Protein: CASSGGLAGHNEQFF.